This TCR beta chain originates from a study of blood T cell repertoires in COVID-19. Study context: Spain, Italy and the United States supplied samples that represented acute and convalescent COVID-19. T cells, B-cell-depleted T cells, or PBMCs supplied cDNA or gDNA.

In the original processing: Nucleated cell counts were estimated from reference gene primer amplification. Here immunoSEQ multiplex PCR was the method, and the copy in TCRdb shows in-frame clones only, minus some. The V and J calls and clone size come from that table; D and trimming were worked out from the DNA. This table has around 280,000 clones, 87% appearing once. This clone was counted once. This CDR3 has 15 residues. Germline V gives CDR1 SGHVS, CDR2 FQNEAQ. Trimming took 6 bases from V and 3 from J, leaving 14 bases between them. This sequence was found in a woman in her forties or fifties who had recovered from COVID-19. This rearrangement joins TRBV7-8 to TRBJ1-4; a possible D gene is TRBD1 (5 bases). What was sequenced was peripheral blood. DNA of the CDR3: TGTGCCAGCAGGCAAGGGGATTCGGCTAATGAAAAACTGTTTTTT. Its translation is CASRQGDSANEKLFF.